This TCR beta chain was obtained from a study of OX40 agonist ivuxolimab in advanced cancers. Study summary: Patients received ivuxolimab, an agonistic anti-OX40 (CD134) antibody.

Using immunoSEQ multiplex PCR, the repertoire was profiled, and TCRdb retains in-frame clones only, with some absent. The sample has around 45,000 clones, about 90% seen once. Germline trimming cut 8 bases from V and 9 bases from J; bases unmatched to any gene: 8. The CDR3 contains 13 residues. Germline V lookup: CDR1 MNHEY, CDR2 SVGAGI. Sequencing used CD4+ or CD8+ T cells sorted from blood, obtained in a trial of the OX40 agonist ivuxolimab. This clonotype originated in an adult with an advanced solid tumor such as melanoma, head and neck, liver or kidney cancer. The chain carries TRBV6-5 and TRBJ2-1; TRBD2 aligns across 9 bases. The chain's CDR3 is CASGTSLGGEQFF. The CDR3 DNA follows: TGTGCCAGCGGGACTAGCCTGGGGGGTGAGCAGTTCTTC.